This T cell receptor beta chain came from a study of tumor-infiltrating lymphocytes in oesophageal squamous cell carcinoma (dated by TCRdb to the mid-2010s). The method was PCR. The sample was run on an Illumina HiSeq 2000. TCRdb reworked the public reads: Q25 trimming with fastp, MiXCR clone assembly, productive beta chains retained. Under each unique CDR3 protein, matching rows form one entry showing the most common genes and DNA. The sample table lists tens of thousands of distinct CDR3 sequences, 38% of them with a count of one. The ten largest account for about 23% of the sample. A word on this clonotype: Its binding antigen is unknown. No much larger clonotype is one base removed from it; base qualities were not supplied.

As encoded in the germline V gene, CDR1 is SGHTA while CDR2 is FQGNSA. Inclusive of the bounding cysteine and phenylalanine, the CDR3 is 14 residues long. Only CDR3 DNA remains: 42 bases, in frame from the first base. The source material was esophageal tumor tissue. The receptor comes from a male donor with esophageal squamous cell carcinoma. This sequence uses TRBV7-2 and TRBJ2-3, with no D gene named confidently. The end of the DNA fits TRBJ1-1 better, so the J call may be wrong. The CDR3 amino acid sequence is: CASSFPGSKTEAFF. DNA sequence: TGTGCCAGCAGCTTCCCCGGGTCGAAAACTGAAGCTTTCTTT.